Below are 15 T cell receptor beta chains sequenced from a single sample in a study of cytomegalovirus exposure and HLA in healthy donors (dated by TCRdb to about 2017). Library generation was performed with the immunoSEQ multiplex PCR assay. For the multiplex PCR, a mixture combining 60 forward primers for TCR Vbeta segments and 13 reverse primers for TCR Jbeta segments was used. TCRdb mirrors the immuneACCESS table, restricted to in-frame sequences. Some clones are absent from its copies; in checked studies, under half trace to an unresolved V gene, and the reason for the others is unknown. For this sample the table gives about 140,000 clones, of which roughly 75% were detected only once. The ten largest clones take up approximately 10% of the sample. The sample comprised PBMCs. Receptor source: a young man in good health and CMV-seropositive.

The genes are TRBV9 and TRBJ2-7; 10 nucleotides match TRBD2. The germline V gene has CDR1 SGDLS and CDR2 YYNGEE. The CDR3 is 16 residues long. V was pared by 5 bases and J by 3 bases, with 11 bases of the junction left unmatched. The CDR3 protein is CASSSTGTSAFYEQYF. In DNA, the CDR3 is TGTGCCAGCAGTTCAACCGGGACTAGCGCCTTCTACGAGCAGTACTTC.

This clone has only a few counts. J is TRBJ2-2 and V is TRBV9; D is undetermined. V lost 0 bases and J lost 6, with 3 bases in between. The CDR3 covers 12 residues. Germline V gives CDR1 SGDLS, CDR2 YYNGEE. DNA of the CDR3: TGTGCCAGCAGCGTAGGGCCCGGGGAGCTGTTTTTT. It yields the protein CASSVGPGELFF.

This clone has only a few counts. This chain connects TRBV18 to TRBJ1-2; 12 positions agree with TRBD1. The CDR3 loop spans 17 amino acids. Germline V lookup: CDR1 KGHSH, CDR2 LQKENI. Trimming took 2 bases from V and 6 from J; bases not matched to a gene: 10. The CDR3 bases are TGTGCCAGCTCACCAAAGAACTACGGGACAGGGGGCGATGGCTACACCTTC. It yields the protein CASSPKNYGTGGDGYTF.

This sequence joins TRBV19 and TRBJ2-7, with D perhaps TRBD1 (5 bases). The CDR3 runs to 13 residues. Germline values: CDR1 LNHDA, CDR2 SQIVND (reference sequence). The V gene lost 5 bases and the J gene lost 6 bases, with 14 bases spanning the gap. The CDR3 DNA reads TGTGCCAGTAGTCCCAGGGTTCCTGGCGAGCAGTACTTC. Protein sequence: CASSPRVPGEQYF.

V is TRBV6-1 and J is TRBJ2-1, with 11 bases fitting TRBD2. J lost 3 bases, V lost 4 bases, and 2 bases had no gene match. The V gene's germline CDR1 is MNHNS and CDR2 SASEGT. The CDR3 has 15 residues. CDR3 amino acids: CASSGGTSGYNEQFF. The CDR3 nucleotides are TGTGCCAGCAGTGGAGGGACTAGCGGCTACAATGAGCAGTTCTTC.

This clone was detected a few times. The chain employs TRBV10-3 and TRBJ1-5; 7 nucleotides agree with TRBD1. Germline lookup yields CDR1 ENHRY and CDR2 SYGVKD. The V segment lost 11 bases and the J segment 0 bases; nucleotides outside the gene matches: 22. This CDR3 has 19 residues. The CDR3 coding sequence is TGTGCCTACCGAAGGAGGGTGCTTCTTGCAGGGGGTAGCAATCAGCCCCAGCATTTT. Residues: CAYRRRVLLAGGSNQPQHF.

The sample holds a few counts of this clone. V and J are TRBV29-1 and TRBJ2-3; 7 bases agree with TRBD2. Germline V lookup: CDR1 SQVTM, CDR2 ANQGSEA. CDR3 length equals 17 residues. Unmatched junction bases numbered 23, after V lost 8 bases and J lost 6 bases. The CDR3 spells CSIPLSRGGRLRDTQYF. Written as DNA, the CDR3 is TGCAGCATACCGCTTTCGAGGGGCGGGAGATTGAGGGATACGCAGTATTTT.

This clone has a handful of counts. The chain is built from TRBV10-2 and TRBJ2-6, with 9 bases matching TRBD1. V shed 6 bases and J 13 bases; nucleotides not matched to a gene: 13. CDR3 length: 15 amino acids. CDR1 and CDR2 from the germline V gene are WSHSY and SAAADI. The CDR3 DNA is TGCGCCAGCAGAGCTCCTTTGGGACAGGGCGGGGTCCTGACTTTC. Amino acids: CASRAPLGQGGVLTF.

This sequence joins TRBV7-8 and TRBJ2-6, with D perhaps TRBD1 (6 bases). Trimming shortened V by 10 bases and J by 0 bases, and 19 bases separated the two germline ends. CDR3 size: 17 residues. Germline CDR1 and CDR2: SGHVS and FQNEAQ. The CDR3 DNA reads as TGTGCCACCCCCCGGACAGCCTTCCGCTCTGGGGCCAACGTCCTGACTTTC. Amino acid sequence: CATPRTAFRSGANVLTF.

This clone appeared a few times. The V gene is TRBV27, the J gene TRBJ2-3; weak D call: TRBD2 (6 bases). V lost 4 bases and J lost 6, with 14 bases in between. This CDR3 spans 14 amino acids. Germline CDR1 MNHEY, CDR2 SMNVEV (reference sequence). CDR3 nucleotides: TGTGCCAGCAGTTCAGCGGGTGGTATGGATACGCAGTATTTT. Protein product: CASSSAGGMDTQYF.

The V gene is TRBV7-6, the J gene TRBJ1-6; the D is unclear. The germline V and J ends were trimmed by 6 bases and 0 bases, with 6 bases remaining between them. The CDR3 runs to 14 residues. Looked up from germline, CDR1 is SGHVS and CDR2 is FNYEAQ. The CDR3 DNA follows: TGTGCCAGCAGTTCGAGCTCCTATAATTCACCCCTCCACTTT. Translation gives CASSSSSYNSPLHF. The full variable domain, with the rest looked up from reference TRBV7-6 and TRBJ1-6, is GAGVSQSPRYKVTKRGQDVALRCDPISGHVSLYWYRQALGQGPEFLTYFNYEAQQDKSGLPNDRFSAERPEGSISTLTIQRTEQRDSAMYRCASSSSSYNSPLHFGNGTRLTVT.

The gene calls are TRBV19 and TRBJ1-4; tentative D call: TRBD1 (6 bases). Per germline, CDR1 LNHDA and CDR2 SQIVND (reference sequence). Trimming took off 2 bases at V and 8 bases at J, with 15 bases between the two ends. CDR3 length: 15 residues. In DNA form, the CDR3 reads TGTGCCAGTAGTATAAGGGGACAAGTTTACGAAAAACTGTTTTTT. Its translation: CASSIRGQVYEKLFF.

This clone was seen a single time. The chain is built from TRBV29-1 and TRBJ1-1; D may be TRBD1 (5 bases). In germline, CDR1 is SQVTM, CDR2 ANQGSEA. The V gene lost 4 bases and the J gene lost 2 bases, with 11 bases spanning the gap. The length of the CDR3 is 13 residues. CDR3 region: CSVVARANTEAFF. The CDR3 nucleotides read TGCAGCGTTGTGGCCAGGGCTAACACTGAAGCTTTCTTT.

The chain has TRBV7-9 and TRBJ2-7, with TRBD1 matching 11 bases. This CDR3 comprises 16 residues. V shed 5 bases and J 2 bases; nucleotides not matched to a gene: 8. Germline V gives CDR1 SEHNR, CDR2 FQNEAQ (reference sequence). The CDR3 spells CASSPAGTGGPYEQYF. CDR3 DNA sequence: TGTGCCAGCAGCCCAGCCGGGACAGGGGGTCCCTACGAGCAGTACTTC.

The chain carries TRBV7-8 and TRBJ2-1, with 7 bases aligning to TRBD1. This CDR3 is built from 16 residues. The J segment lost 8 bases and the V segment lost 7 bases, leaving 17 bases of the junction unmatched. Germline-derived CDR1 and CDR2 are SGHVS and FQNEAQ. CDR3 nucleotides: TGTGCCAGCACCAAATTGGGACAGAGGGAACTTGATGAGCAGTTCTTC. It specifies CASTKLGQRELDEQFF.